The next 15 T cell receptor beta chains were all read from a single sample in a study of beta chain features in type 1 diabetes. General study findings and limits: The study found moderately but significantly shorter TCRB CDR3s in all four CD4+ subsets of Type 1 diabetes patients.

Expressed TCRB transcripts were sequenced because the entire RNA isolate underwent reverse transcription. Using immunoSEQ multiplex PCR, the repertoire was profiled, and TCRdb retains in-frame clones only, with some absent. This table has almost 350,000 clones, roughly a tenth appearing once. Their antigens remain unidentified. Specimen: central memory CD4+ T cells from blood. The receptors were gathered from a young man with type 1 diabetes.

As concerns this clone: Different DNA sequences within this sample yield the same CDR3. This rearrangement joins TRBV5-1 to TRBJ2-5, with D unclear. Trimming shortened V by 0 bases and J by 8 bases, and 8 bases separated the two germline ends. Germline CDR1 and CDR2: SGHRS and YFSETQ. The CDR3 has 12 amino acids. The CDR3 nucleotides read TGCGCCAGCAGCTTGGGAGTAGAAACCCAGTACTTC. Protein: CASSLGVETQYF.

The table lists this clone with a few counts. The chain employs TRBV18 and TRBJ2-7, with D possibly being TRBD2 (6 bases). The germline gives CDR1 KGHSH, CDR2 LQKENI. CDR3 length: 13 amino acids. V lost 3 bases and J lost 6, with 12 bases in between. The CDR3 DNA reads TGTGCCAGCTCACCTTTAGCGGATCGCGAGCAGTACTTC. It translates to CASSPLADREQYF. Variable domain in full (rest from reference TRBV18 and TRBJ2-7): NAGVMQNPRHLVRRRGQEARLRCSPMKGHSHVYWYRQLPEEGLKFMVYLQKENIIDESGMPKERFSAEFPKEGPSILRIQQVVRGDSAAYFCASSPLADREQYFGPGTRLTVT.

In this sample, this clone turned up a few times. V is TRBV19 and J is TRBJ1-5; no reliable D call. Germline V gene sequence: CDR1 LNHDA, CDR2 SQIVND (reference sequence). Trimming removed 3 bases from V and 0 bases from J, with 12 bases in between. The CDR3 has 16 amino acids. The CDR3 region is CASSIWGRDSNQPQHF. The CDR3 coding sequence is TGTGCCAGTAGTATTTGGGGAAGGGATAGCAATCAGCCCCAGCATTTT. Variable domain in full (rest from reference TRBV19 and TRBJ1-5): DGGITQSPKYLFRKEGQNVTLSCEQNLNHDAMYWYRQDPGQGLRLIYYSQIVNDFQKGDIAEGYSVSREKKESFPLTVTSAQKNPTAFYLCASSIWGRDSNQPQHFGDGTRLSIL.

The CDR3 is CASSQVGGGSYGYTF. The CDR3 nucleotides are TGTGCCAGCAGCCAAGTGGGGGGCGGAAGCTATGGCTACACCTTC. The chain combines TRBV7-2 with TRBJ1-2; a weak D match, TRBD1 (6 bases). This CDR3 has 15 amino acids. Trimming pared 5 bases from V and 4 bases from J, leaving 17 bases between. Per the germline V gene, CDR1 is SGHTA and CDR2 is FQGNSA.

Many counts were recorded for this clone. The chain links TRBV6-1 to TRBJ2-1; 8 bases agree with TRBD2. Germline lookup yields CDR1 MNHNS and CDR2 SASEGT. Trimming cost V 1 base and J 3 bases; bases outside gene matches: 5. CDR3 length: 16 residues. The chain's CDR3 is CASSEDFTSGYNEQFF. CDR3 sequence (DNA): TGTGCCAGCAGTGAAGATTTCACTAGCGGCTACAATGAGCAGTTCTTC.

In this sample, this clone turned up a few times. The CDR3: CASSPRERLGLYAQYF. The CDR3 DNA sequence: TGTGCCAGCAGCCCCCGCGAGAGGCTCGGCTTGTACGCGCAGTATTTT. The chain couples TRBV7-9 to TRBJ2-3, with D unresolved. The CDR3 spans 16 residues. Trimming stripped 5 bases from V and 10 bases from J, with 25 bases between. Germline CDR1 SEHNR, CDR2 FQNEAQ (reference sequence).

The CDR3 nucleotides read TGTGCGCGGGGTGGGCTGGGAGATACGCAGTATTTT. Translated, it gives CARGGLGDTQYF. The V and J genes are TRBV30 and TRBJ2-3, with D possibly TRBD2 on 6 matching bases. The CDR3 is 12 residues long. Germline V gene data show CDR1 as GTSNPN and CDR2 as SVGIG (reference sequence). The whole variable domain, filled in from reference TRBV30 and TRBJ2-3, reads SQTIHQWPATLVQPVGSPLSLECTVEGTSNPNLYWYRQAAGRGLQLLFYSVGIGQISSEVPQNLSASRPQDRQFILSSKKLLLSDSGFYLCARGGLGDTQYFGPGTRLTVL.

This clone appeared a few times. The CDR3 bases are TGTGCCGGAGCGGGGGGACAGGGTTCGTACGAGCAGTACTTC. This codes for CAGAGGQGSYEQYF. The rearrangement links TRBV2 to TRBJ2-7, with D perhaps matching TRBD1 or TRBD2 (9 bases each). The CDR3 runs to 14 residues. Between the trimmed V and J ends, which lost 11 bases and 4 bases, there was a span of 21 bases. Germline lookup yields CDR1 SNHLY and CDR2 FYNNEI.

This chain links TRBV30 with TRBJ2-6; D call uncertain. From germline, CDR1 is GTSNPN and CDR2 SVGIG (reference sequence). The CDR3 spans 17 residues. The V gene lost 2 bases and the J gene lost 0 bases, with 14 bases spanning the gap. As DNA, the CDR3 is TGTGCCTGGAGTAGTAGGTTCCCCCTCTCTGGGGCCAACGTCCTGACTTTC. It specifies CAWSSRFPLSGANVLTF.

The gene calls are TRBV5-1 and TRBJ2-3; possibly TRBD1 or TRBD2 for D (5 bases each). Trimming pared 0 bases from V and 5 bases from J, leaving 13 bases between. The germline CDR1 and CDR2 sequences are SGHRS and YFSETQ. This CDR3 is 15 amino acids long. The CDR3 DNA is TGCGCCAGCAGCTTGGGAGGGGTCGGTGAAGATACGCAGTATTTT. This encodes CASSLGGVGEDTQYF.

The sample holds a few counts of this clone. The CDR3 reads CASSLAGPEKLFF. The CDR3 DNA reads TGTGCCAGCAGTTTGGCCGGGCCAGAAAAACTGTTTTTT. The chain recombines TRBV28 with TRBJ1-4; D is unresolved. This CDR3 comprises 13 residues. The V and J ends lost 3 bases and 8 bases respectively, with 10 bases between them. Germline assignment: CDR1 MDHEN and CDR2 SYDVKM.

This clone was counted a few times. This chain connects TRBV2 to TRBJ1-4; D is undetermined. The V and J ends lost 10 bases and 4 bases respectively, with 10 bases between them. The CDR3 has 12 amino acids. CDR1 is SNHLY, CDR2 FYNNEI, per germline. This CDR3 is CATQQSNEKLFF. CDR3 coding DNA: TGTGCCACCCAGCAGAGTAATGAAAAACTGTTTTTT.

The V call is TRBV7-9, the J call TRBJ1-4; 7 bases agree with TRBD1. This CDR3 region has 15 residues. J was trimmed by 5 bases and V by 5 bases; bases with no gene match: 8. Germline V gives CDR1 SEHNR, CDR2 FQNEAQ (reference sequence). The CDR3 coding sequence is TGTGCCAGCAGCCCCGGGACAGCCCTGAATGAAAAACTGTTTTTT. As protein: CASSPGTALNEKLFF.

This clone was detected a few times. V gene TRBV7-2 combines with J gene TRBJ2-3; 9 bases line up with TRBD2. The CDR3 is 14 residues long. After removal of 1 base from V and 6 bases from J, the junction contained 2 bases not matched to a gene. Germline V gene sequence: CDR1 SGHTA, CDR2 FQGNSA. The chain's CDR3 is CASSLVLAGDTQYF. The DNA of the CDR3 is TGTGCCAGCAGCTTAGTTCTAGCGGGGGATACGCAGTATTTT. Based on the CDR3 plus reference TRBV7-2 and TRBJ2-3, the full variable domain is GAGVSQSPSNKVTEKGKDVELRCDPISGHTALYWYRQSLGQGLEFLIYFQGNSAPDKSGLPSDRFSAERTGGSVSTLTIQRTQQEDSAVYLCASSLVLAGDTQYFGPGTRLTVL.

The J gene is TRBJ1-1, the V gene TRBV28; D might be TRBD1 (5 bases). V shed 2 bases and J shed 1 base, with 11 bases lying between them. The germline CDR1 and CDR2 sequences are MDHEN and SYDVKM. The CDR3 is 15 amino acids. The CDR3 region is CASSLVSGWNTEAFF. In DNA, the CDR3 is TGTGCCAGCAGTTTAGTGTCAGGGTGGAACACTGAAGCTTTCTTT.